A single sample is the source of the 9 T cell receptor beta chains below, sequenced in a study of PD-1 blockade in classical Hodgkin lymphoma. Data came from immunoSEQ multiplex PCR; TCRdb stores just in-frame clones and leaves some out. This table has around 25,000 clones, around three quarters appearing once. This sample's time point: cycle 4 day 1 (C4D1), after six to seven weeks of nivolumab. Relapse after autologous stem cell transplantation occurred in every patient, and brentuximab vedotin exposure varied. The specimen comprised peripheral blood mononuclear cells (PBMCs), sampled before the fourth cycle of nivolumab. All receptors come from a human donor with classical Hodgkin lymphoma.

V gene TRBV30 combines with J gene TRBJ1-2; possibly TRBD1 for D (5 bases). The germline CDR1 and CDR2 sequences are GTSNPN and SVGIG (reference sequence). V lost 1 base and J 6 bases, leaving 15 bases between the germline ends. This CDR3 has 14 residues. The CDR3 protein is CAWSDAGHFDGYTF. DNA of the CDR3: TGTGCCTGGAGTGACGCTGGACATTTTGATGGCTACACCTTC.

The chain employs TRBV27 and TRBJ2-4; TRBD2 matches at 9 bases. Losses at the gene ends were 6 bases for V and 7 bases for J; bases not matched to a gene: 7. The CDR3 totals 14 residues. From germline, CDR1 is MNHEY and CDR2 SMNVEV (reference sequence). This chain's CDR3 is CASRTGTSQNIQYF. The CDR3 DNA sequence: TGTGCCAGCAGGACCGGGACTAGCCAGAACATTCAGTACTTC.

This chain uses TRBV28 with TRBJ1-2; D unclear. The CDR3 runs 15 residues. Germline CDR1 reads MDHEN; CDR2 reads SYDVKM. Between the trimmed V and J ends, which lost 5 bases and 0 bases, there was a span of 13 bases. The CDR3 DNA sequence: TGTGCCAGCAGTGATGCAAGTGGGACTAACTATGGCTACACCTTC. It codes for CASSDASGTNYGYTF.

By its share, this clone is medium-sized. The sample holds other DNA sequences that translate to the same CDR3. This chain connects TRBV2 to TRBJ1-1; D is possibly TRBD1 (6 bases). The V end was cut by 7 bases, the J end by 2 bases, with 11 bases between. Germline loops: CDR1 SNHLY, CDR2 FYNNEI. The CDR3 is 13 amino acids. This chain's CDR3 is CASTGGPNTEAFF. In nucleotides, the CDR3 is TGTGCCAGCACGGGGGGGCCTAACACTGAAGCTTTCTTT. Complete variable domain (other parts from reference TRBV2 and TRBJ1-1): EPEVTQTPSHQVTQMGQEVILRCVPISNHLYFYWYRQILGQKVEFLVSFYNNEISEKSEIFDDQFSVERPDGSNFTLKIRSTKLEDSAMYFCASTGGPNTEAFFGQGTRLTVV.

This clone is categorized as medium-sized (0.01 to 0.1%). This sequence joins TRBV2 and TRBJ1-1; D is undetermined. This CDR3 spans 14 amino acids. Trimming removed 6 bases from V and 0 bases from J, with 11 bases in between. The germline V gene has CDR1 SNHLY and CDR2 FYNNEI. The CDR3 loop reads CASRLRDVNTEAFF. The CDR3 DNA follows: TGTGCCAGCAGGTTAAGGGATGTGAACACTGAAGCTTTCTTT.

This chain uses TRBV28 with TRBJ2-4, with 7 bases fitting TRBD2. The V gene end was trimmed by 3 bases and the J gene end by 2 bases; junction bases not matched to a gene: 4. This CDR3 spans 15 amino acids. Germline V lookup: CDR1 MDHEN, CDR2 SYDVKM. For the CDR3, the DNA is TGTGCCAGCAGTTTTTGGGAGGGCACCAAAAACATTCAGTACTTC. Translating it yields CASSFWEGTKNIQYF.

V usage is TRBV6-6 and J usage is TRBJ2-1, with D perhaps TRBD1 (6 bases). V dropped 6 bases and J dropped 7 bases, with 19 bases sitting between them. Per the germline V gene, CDR1 is MNHNY and CDR2 is SVGAGI (reference sequence). This CDR3 is built from 15 residues. Here the CDR3 reads CASSAGEGVFNEQFF. DNA for the CDR3: TGTGCCAGCAGCGCAGGTGAGGGGGTGTTTAATGAGCAGTTCTTC.

The genes are TRBV19 and TRBJ2-5; maybe TRBD1 (6 bases). Germline V gives CDR1 LNHDA, CDR2 SQIVND (reference sequence). Between the trimmed V and J ends, which lost 5 bases and 4 bases, there was a span of 11 bases. The CDR3 covers 13 residues. This CDR3 reads CASSFTGRETQYF. The CDR3, as DNA: TGTGCCAGTAGTTTTACAGGGCGAGAGACCCAGTACTTC.

V gene TRBV28 combines with J gene TRBJ1-2; D is possibly TRBD1 (6 bases). The germline V gene has CDR1 MDHEN and CDR2 SYDVKM. The length of the CDR3 is 16 residues. V was shortened by 7 bases and J by 4 bases, with 22 bases between the two germline ends. The CDR3 DNA reads TGTGCCAGCAAACCGGGACATACCACCGGCGGCTATGGCTACACCTTC. It encodes CASKPGHTTGGYGYTF.